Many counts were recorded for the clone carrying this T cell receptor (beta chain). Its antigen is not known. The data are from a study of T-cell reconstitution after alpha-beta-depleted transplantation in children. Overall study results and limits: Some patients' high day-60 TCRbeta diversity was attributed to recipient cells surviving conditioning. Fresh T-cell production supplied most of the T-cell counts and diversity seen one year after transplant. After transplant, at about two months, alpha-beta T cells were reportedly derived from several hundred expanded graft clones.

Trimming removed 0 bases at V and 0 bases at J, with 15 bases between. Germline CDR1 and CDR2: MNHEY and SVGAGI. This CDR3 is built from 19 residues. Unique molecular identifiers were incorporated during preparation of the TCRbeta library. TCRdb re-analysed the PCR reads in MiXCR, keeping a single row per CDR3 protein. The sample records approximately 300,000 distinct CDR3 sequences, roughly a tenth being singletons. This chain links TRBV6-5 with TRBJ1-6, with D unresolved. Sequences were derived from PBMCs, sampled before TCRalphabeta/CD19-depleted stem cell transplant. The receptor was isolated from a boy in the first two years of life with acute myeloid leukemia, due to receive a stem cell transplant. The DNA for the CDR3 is TGTGCCAGCAGTTACTCGAACAGAAGGATAAGCTCCTATAATTCACCCCTCCACTTT. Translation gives CASSYSNRRISSYNSPLHF.